These 13 T cell receptor beta chains were all obtained from the same sample, sequenced in a study of shared clonotypes between healthy human individuals (dated by TCRdb to 2018 to 2020). Library preparation was by the immunoSEQ multiplex PCR assay. TCRdb limited this immuneACCESS table to in-frame rearrangements with V and J called. A share of clones is missing; checked studies link under half to unresolved V genes, and the rest is unexplained. Recorded for this sample are a few million clones; just over 90% of them occurred a single time. The ten largest clones represent roughly 1.7% of the sample. CD8 naive samples consisted of CD45RO-negative cells that were positively selected for CCR7, yielding a CD45RA+CCR7+ population without TemRA cells. Sequencing input: naive CD8+ T cells from PBMCs. The sample's cell subset or site label, decoded: CD45RA+CCR7+. The receptors shown here come from a man aged 18 to 30 in good health. Some clones in this sample may be carry-over from other donors' samples.

The chain uses TRBV10-3 and TRBJ1-2, with D uncertain. The CDR3 covers 12 residues. Germline V gene lookup returns CDR1 ENHRY and CDR2 SYGVKD. V gave up 0 bases and J gave up 8 bases, with 7 bases separating them. CDR3 residues: CAISESHPGYTF. The DNA for the CDR3 is TGTGCCATCAGTGAGTCGCATCCGGGCTACACCTTC.

This rearrangement joins TRBV15 to TRBJ2-5, with a tentative D call TRBD1 (5 bases). The CDR3 is made up of 13 amino acids. V lost 8 bases to trimming and J lost 5 bases, with 15 bases between them. Per germline, CDR1 LNHNV and CDR2 YYDKDF (reference sequence). The CDR3 is CATRDRPAETQYF. The CDR3 DNA reads TGTGCCACCCGAGACAGACCCGCCGAGACCCAGTACTTC.

This sequence joins TRBV4-1 and TRBJ2-3, with D maybe TRBD1 (7 bases). Deletions cut 1 base from V and 5 bases from J, with 10 bases between. The CDR3 runs 14 residues. The germline gives CDR1 MGHRA, CDR2 YSYEKL. The CDR3, as DNA: TGCGCCAGCAGCCAAGCAGGGGGGAGAGATACGCAGTATTTT. This codes for CASSQAGGRDTQYF.

This clone appeared once. The chain uses TRBV14 and TRBJ2-3; D is unresolved. Germline values: CDR1 SGHDN, CDR2 FVKESK. V was pared by 1 base and J by 0 bases, with 14 bases between. The CDR3 consists of 17 residues. CDR3 amino acids: CASSQGILVTSTDTQYF. Written as DNA, the CDR3 is TGTGCCAGCAGCCAAGGAATCCTAGTCACTAGCACAGATACGCAGTATTTT. Complete variable domain (other parts from reference TRBV14 and TRBJ2-3): EAGVTQFPSHSVIEKGQTVTLRCDPISGHDNLYWYRRVMGKEIKFLLHFVKESKQDESGMPNNRFLAERTGGTYSTLKVQPAELEDSGVYFCASSQGILVTSTDTQYFGPGTRLTVL.

The chain links TRBV11-3 to TRBJ2-3, with D unclear. This CDR3 has 12 residues. Trimming removed 2 bases at V and 6 bases at J, with 6 bases between. In germline, CDR1 is SGHNT, CDR2 YENEEA. The CDR3 protein is CASSLLDDTQYF. The CDR3 bases are TGTGCCAGCAGCTTATTAGATGATACGCAGTATTTT.

As for this clone: The same CDR3 also results from other DNA sequences found in this sample. The rearrangement uses TRBV5-6 and TRBJ1-1, with D perhaps TRBD1 (5 bases). From germline, CDR1 is SGHDT and CDR2 YYEEEE. V was shortened by 2 bases and J by 2 bases, with 7 bases between the two germline ends. The CDR3 totals 13 residues. CDR3 DNA: TGTGCCAGCAGCTTTGGGGGAAACACTGAAGCTTTCTTT. This gives the protein CASSFGGNTEAFF. Full variable domain (remainder filled in from reference TRBV5-6 and TRBJ1-1): DAGVTQSPTHLIKTRGQQVTLRCSPKSGHDTVSWYQQALGQGPQFIFQYYEEEERQRGNFPDRFSGHQFPNYSSELNVNALLLGDSALYLCASSFGGNTEAFFGQGTRLTVV.

This clone came up once. The chain recombines TRBV10-3 with TRBJ1-3; D gene ambiguous. The CDR3 consists of 13 residues. Germline V lookup: CDR1 ENHRY, CDR2 SYGVKD. V was cut by 5 bases and J by 2 bases, with 7 bases left in between. The CDR3 region has the DNA TGTGCCATCAGTCCCGGGACTGGAAACACCATATATTTT. Amino acids: CAISPGTGNTIYF.

V and J are TRBV9 and TRBJ2-3, with 10 bases fitting TRBD2. With V trimmed by 4 bases and J by 2 bases, 7 bases remained unmatched. Germline V lookup: CDR1 SGDLS, CDR2 YYNGEE. The CDR3 is 16 amino acids. The chain's CDR3 is CASSYGTSDFTDTQYF. In DNA form, the CDR3 reads TGTGCCAGCAGCTACGGGACTAGCGATTTCACAGATACGCAGTATTTT.

This rearrangement joins TRBV19 to TRBJ1-2; no clear D gene. The CDR3 sequence is 15 residues long. Germline assignment: CDR1 LNHDA and CDR2 SQIVND (reference sequence). Deletions cut 4 bases from V and 1 base from J, with 13 bases between. This CDR3 is CASSTHPTLNYGYTF. CDR3 sequence (DNA): TGTGCCAGTAGTACTCACCCGACGCTTAACTATGGCTACACCTTC.

The chain joins TRBV27 to TRBJ2-1, with D unresolved. Germline V lookup: CDR1 MNHEY, CDR2 SMNVEV (reference sequence). The ends were cut back, 5 bases at V and 10 bases at J, with 12 bases in the middle. There are 12 residues in the CDR3. The CDR3 DNA follows: TGTGCCAGCAGTCCTCTAGGGCGGGAGCAGTTCTTC. Encoded protein: CASSPLGREQFF.

This clone has only a few counts. This chain connects TRBV5-1 to TRBJ2-2; D is uncertain. Per germline, CDR1 SGHRS and CDR2 YFSETQ. This CDR3 region has 13 residues. V gave up 0 bases and J gave up 3 bases, with 3 bases separating them. The CDR3, as DNA: TGCGCCAGCAGCTTGGCGGACACCGGGGAGCTGTTTTTT. Translating it yields CASSLADTGELFF.

The rearrangement links TRBV5-4 to TRBJ2-3; D may be TRBD2 (6 bases). V was trimmed by 5 bases and J by 5 bases, leaving 24 bases between them. Germline CDR1 is SGHNT and CDR2 is YYREEE (reference sequence). CDR3 size: 17 residues. Written as DNA, the CDR3 is TGTGCCAGCAGAAACCCAAAAGCGGGTCCCAAGGGAGATACGCAGTATTTT. It encodes CASRNPKAGPKGDTQYF.

This chain joins TRBV5-1 and TRBJ1-2; TRBD1 aligns across 12 bases. V dropped 0 bases and J dropped 5; count of bases not matched to a gene: 8. The CDR3 totals 17 residues. From germline, CDR1 is SGHRS and CDR2 YFSETQ. The CDR3 here is CASSLGLGDRGLYGYTF. The CDR3 nucleotides are TGCGCCAGCAGCTTGGGTTTAGGGGACAGGGGGCTATATGGCTACACCTTC.